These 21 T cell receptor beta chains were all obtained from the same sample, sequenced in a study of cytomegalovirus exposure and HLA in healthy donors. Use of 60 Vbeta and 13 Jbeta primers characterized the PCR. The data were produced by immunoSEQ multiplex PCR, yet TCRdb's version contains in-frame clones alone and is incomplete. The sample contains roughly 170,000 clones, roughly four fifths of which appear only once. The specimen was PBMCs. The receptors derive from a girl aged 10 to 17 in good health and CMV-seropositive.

Here the CDR3 reads CASSNHRDTEAFF. CDR3 coding DNA: TGTGCCAGCAGCAACCACAGGGACACTGAAGCTTTCTTT. The chain carries TRBV7-3 and TRBJ1-1; a possible D gene is TRBD1 (6 bases). CDR1 and CDR2 (germline): SGHTA, FQGTGA. The V gene lost 5 bases and the J gene lost 3 bases, with 10 bases spanning the gap. The CDR3 totals 13 residues.

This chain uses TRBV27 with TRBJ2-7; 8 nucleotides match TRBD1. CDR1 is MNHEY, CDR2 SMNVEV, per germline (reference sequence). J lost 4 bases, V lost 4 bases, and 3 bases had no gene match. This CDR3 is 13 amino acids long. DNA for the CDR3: TGTGCCAGCAGTTGGAACAGGGGGTACGAGCAGTACTTC. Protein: CASSWNRGYEQYF.

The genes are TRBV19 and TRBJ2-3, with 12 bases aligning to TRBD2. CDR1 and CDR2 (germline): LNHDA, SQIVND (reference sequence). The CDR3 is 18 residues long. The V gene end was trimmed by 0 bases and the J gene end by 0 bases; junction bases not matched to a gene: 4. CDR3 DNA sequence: TGTGCCAGTAGTATAGATCGGACTAGCGGGGCTAGCACAGATACGCAGTATTTT. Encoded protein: CASSIDRTSGASTDTQYF.

CDR3 nucleotide sequence: TGTGCCAGTAGTATAGCTGAGACCCAGTACTTC. This translates into CASSIAETQYF. This chain connects TRBV19 to TRBJ2-5, with D unresolved. V dropped 1 base and J dropped 5 bases, with 2 bases sitting between them. The CDR3 is 11 residues long. CDR1 is LNHDA and CDR2 is SQIVND in the germline V gene (reference sequence). The variable domain in full, completed from reference TRBV19 and TRBJ2-5, reads DGGITQSPKYLFRKEGQNVTLSCEQNLNHDAMYWYRQDPGQGLRLIYYSQIVNDFQKGDIAEGYSVSREKKESFPLTVTSAQKNPTAFYLCASSIAETQYFGPGTRLLVL.

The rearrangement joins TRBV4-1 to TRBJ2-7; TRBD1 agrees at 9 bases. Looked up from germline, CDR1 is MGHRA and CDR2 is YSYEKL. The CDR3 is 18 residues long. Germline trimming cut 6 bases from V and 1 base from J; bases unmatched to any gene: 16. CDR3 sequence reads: CASSLQLPGQGLSYEQYF. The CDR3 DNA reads TGCGCCAGCAGTCTCCAGTTACCGGGACAGGGACTTTCCTACGAGCAGTACTTC.

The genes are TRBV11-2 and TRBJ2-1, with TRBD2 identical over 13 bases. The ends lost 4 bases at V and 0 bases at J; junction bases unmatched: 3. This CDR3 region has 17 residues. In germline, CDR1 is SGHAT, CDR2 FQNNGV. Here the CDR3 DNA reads TGTGCCAGCAGCTCCGGGACTAGCGGGGACTCCTACAATGAGCAGTTCTTC. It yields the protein CASSSGTSGDSYNEQFF.

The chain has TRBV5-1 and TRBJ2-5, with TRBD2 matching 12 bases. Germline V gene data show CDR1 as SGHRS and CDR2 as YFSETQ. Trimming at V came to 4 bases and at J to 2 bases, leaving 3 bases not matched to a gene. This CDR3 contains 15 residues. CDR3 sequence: CASSPGTSGQETQYF. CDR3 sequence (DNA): TGCGCCAGCAGCCCCGGGACTAGCGGGCAAGAGACCCAGTACTTC.

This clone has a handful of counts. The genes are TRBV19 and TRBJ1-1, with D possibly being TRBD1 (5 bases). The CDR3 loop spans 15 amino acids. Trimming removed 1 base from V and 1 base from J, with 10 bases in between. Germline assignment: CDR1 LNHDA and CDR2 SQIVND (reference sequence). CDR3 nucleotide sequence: TGTGCCAGTAGTATAGGGCGGGGCTCGAACACTGAAGCTTTCTTT. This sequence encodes CASSIGRGSNTEAFF.

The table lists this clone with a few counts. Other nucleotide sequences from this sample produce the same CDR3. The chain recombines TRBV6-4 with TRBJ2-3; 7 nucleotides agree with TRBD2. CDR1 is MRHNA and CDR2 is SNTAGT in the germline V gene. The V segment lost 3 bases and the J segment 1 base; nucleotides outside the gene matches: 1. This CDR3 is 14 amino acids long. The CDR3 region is CASSERGGTDTQYF. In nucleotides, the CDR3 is TGTGCCAGCAGTGAACGGGGGGGCACAGATACGCAGTATTTT.

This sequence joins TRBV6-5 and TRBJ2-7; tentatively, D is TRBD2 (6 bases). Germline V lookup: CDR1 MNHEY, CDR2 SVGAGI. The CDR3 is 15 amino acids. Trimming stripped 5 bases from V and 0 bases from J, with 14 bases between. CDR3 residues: CASSGGTASSYEQYF. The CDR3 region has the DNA TGTGCCAGCAGTGGCGGGACCGCGAGCTCCTACGAGCAGTACTTC.

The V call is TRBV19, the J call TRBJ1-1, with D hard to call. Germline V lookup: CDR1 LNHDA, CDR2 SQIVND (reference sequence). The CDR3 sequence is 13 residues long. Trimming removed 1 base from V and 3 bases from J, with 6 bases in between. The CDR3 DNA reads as TGTGCCAGTAGTATAGGCGGCTACACTGAAGCTTTCTTT. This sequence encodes CASSIGGYTEAFF. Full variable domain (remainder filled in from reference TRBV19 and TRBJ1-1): DGGITQSPKYLFRKEGQNVTLSCEQNLNHDAMYWYRQDPGQGLRLIYYSQIVNDFQKGDIAEGYSVSREKKESFPLTVTSAQKNPTAFYLCASSIGGYTEAFFGQGTRLTVV.

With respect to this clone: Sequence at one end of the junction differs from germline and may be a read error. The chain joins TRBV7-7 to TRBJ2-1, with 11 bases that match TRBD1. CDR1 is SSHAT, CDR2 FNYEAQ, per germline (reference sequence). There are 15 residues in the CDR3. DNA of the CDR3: TGTGCTAGCAGCCTGGACAGGGGGCTTTACAATGAGCAGTTCTTC. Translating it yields CASSLDRGLYNEQFF.

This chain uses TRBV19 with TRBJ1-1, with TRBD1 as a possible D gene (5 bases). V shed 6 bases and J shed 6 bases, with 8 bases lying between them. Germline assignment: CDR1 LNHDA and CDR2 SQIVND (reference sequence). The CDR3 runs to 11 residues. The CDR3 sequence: CASSQGAEAFF. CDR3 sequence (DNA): TGTGCCAGTAGCCAGGGCGCTGAAGCTTTCTTT.

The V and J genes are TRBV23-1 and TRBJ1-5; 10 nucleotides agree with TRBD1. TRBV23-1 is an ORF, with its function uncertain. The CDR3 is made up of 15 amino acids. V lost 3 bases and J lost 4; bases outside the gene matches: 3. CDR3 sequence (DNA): TGCGCCAGCAGTCATGGGGACAGGGGAAATCAGCCCCAGCATTTT. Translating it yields CASSHGDRGNQPQHF.

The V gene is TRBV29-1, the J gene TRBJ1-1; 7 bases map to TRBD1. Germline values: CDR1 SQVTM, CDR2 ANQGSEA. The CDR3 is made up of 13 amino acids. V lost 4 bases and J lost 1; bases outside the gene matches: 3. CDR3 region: CSVARDRNTEAFF. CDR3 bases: TGCAGCGTTGCCCGGGACAGGAACACTGAAGCTTTCTTT. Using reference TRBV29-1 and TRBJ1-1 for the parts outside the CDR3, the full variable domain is SAVISQKPSRDICQRGTSLTIQCQVDSQVTMMFWYRQQPGQSLTLIATANQGSEATYESGFVIDKFPISRPNLTFSTLTVSNMSPEDSSIYLCSVARDRNTEAFFGQGTRLTVV.

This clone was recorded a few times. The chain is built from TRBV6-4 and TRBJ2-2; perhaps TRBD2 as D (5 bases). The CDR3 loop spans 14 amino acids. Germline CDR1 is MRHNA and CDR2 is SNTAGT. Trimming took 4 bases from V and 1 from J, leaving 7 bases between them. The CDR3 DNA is TGTGCCAGCAGTGTGGCGGGGAACACCGGGGAGCTGTTTTTT. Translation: CASSVAGNTGELFF.

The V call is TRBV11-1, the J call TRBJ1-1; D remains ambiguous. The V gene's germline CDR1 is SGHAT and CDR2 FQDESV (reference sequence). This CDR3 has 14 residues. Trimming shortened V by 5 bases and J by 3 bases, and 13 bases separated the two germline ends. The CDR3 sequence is CASSPRNRYTEAFF. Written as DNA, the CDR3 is TGTGCCAGCAGCCCCCGAAACCGGTACACTGAAGCTTTCTTT.

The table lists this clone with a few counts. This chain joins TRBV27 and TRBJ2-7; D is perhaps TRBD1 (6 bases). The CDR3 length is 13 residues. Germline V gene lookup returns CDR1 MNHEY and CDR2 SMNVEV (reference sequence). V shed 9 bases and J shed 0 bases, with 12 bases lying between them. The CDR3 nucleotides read TGTGCCAGTGCCCCGACAGGCTCCTACGAGCAGTACTTC. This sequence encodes CASAPTGSYEQYF.

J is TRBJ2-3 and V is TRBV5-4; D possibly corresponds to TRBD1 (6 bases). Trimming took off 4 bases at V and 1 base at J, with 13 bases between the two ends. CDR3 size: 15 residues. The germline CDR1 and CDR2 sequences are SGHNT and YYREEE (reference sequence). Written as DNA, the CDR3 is TGTGCCAGCAGCATCCGGGACACCGGCACAGATACGCAGTATTTT. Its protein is CASSIRDTGTDTQYF.

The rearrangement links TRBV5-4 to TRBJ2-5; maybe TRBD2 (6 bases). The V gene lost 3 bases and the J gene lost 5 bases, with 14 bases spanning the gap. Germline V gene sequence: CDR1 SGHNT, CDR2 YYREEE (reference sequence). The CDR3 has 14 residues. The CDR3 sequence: CASSYMGREETQYF. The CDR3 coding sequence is TGTGCCAGCAGCTACATGGGCCGGGAGGAGACCCAGTACTTC. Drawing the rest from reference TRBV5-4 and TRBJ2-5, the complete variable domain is ETGVTQSPTHLIKTRGQQVTLRCSSQSGHNTVSWYQQALGQGPQFIFQYYREEENGRGNFPPRFSGLQFPNYSSELNVNALELDDSALYLCASSYMGREETQYFGPGTRLLVL.

The CDR3 DNA reads as TGTGCCAGCAGTATAGTGGGCGGGGGGTATCAAGAGACCCAGTACTTC. It is translated as CASSIVGGGYQETQYF. The J gene is TRBJ2-5, the V gene TRBV27; TRBD2 matches 8 bases. This CDR3 has 16 amino acids. After removal of 5 bases from V and 2 bases from J, the junction contained 10 bases not matched to a gene. Germline V gene data show CDR1 as MNHEY and CDR2 as SMNVEV (reference sequence).